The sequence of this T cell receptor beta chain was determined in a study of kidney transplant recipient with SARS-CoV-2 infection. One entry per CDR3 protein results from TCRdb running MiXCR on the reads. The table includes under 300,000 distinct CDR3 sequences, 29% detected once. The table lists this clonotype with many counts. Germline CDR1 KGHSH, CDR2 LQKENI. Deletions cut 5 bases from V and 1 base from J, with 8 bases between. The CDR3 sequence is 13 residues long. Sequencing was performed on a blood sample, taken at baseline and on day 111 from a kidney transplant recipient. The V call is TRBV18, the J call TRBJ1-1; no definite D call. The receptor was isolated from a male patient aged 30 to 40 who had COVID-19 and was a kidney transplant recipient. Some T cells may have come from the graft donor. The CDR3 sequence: CASSATENTEAFF. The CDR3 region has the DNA TGTGCCAGCTCAGCCACAGAGAACACTGAAGCTTTCTTT. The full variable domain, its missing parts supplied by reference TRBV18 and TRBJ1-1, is NAGVMQNPRHLVRRRGQEARLRCSPMKGHSHVYWYRQLPEEGLKFMVYLQKENIIDESGMPKERFSAEFPKEGPSILRIQQVVRGDSAAYFCASSATENTEAFFGQGTRLTVV.